Sequencing of this TCR beta chain was carried out in a study of blood T cell repertoires in COVID-19. About the research overall: Both acute and convalescent COVID-19 samples were obtained from the United States, Italy and Spain. T cells, B-cell-depleted T cells, or PBMCs provided the cDNA or gDNA that served as material.

After removal of 3 bases from V and 1 base from J, the junction contained 11 bases not matched to a gene. CDR3 length: 17 residues. CDR1 MNHNS and CDR2 SASEGT come from the germline V gene. This clone was seen only once. Authors' methods: Estimates of nucleated cell counts were drawn from the amplification of reference gene primers. The assay was immunoSEQ multiplex PCR, and TCRdb's table has in-frame clones only and misses some. V, J and clone size reflect that table, while D and trimming were determined from the DNA. The sample has about 190,000 clones, about 88% seen once. Sequenced sample: peripheral blood. This receptor was identified in a young woman with active or convalescent COVID-19. J is TRBJ2-5 and V is TRBV6-1; TRBD1 matches 7 bases. In nucleotides, the CDR3 is TGTGCCAGCAGTGAGAGACAGGGATTGAAGAGCCAAGAGACCCAGTACTTC. Residues: CASSERQGLKSQETQYF.